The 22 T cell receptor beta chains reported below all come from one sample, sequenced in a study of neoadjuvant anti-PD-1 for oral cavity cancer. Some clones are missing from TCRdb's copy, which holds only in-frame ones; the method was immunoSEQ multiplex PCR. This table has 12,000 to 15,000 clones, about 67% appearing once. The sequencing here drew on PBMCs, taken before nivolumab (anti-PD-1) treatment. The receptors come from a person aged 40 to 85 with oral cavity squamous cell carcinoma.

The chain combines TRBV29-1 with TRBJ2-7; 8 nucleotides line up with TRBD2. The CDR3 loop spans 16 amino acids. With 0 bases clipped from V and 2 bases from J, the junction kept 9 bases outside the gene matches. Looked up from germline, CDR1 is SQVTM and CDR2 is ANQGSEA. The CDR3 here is CSVEEWSSGPTYEQYF. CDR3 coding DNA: TGCAGCGTTGAAGAGTGGTCTAGCGGGCCAACCTACGAGCAGTACTTC.

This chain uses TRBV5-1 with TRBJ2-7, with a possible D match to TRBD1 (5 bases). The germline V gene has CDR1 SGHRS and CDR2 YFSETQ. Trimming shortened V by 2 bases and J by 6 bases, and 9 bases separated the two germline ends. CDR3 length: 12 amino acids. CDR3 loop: CASSFQGFEQYF. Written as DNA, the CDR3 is TGCGCCAGCAGCTTTCAGGGCTTCGAGCAGTACTTC.

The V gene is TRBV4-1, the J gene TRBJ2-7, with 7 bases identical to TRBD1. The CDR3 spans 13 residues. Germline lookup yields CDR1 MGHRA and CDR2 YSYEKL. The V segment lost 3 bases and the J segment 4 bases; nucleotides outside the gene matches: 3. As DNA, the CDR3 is TGCGCCAGCAGCCATGTGGGACAGTACGAGCAGTACTTC. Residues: CASSHVGQYEQYF.

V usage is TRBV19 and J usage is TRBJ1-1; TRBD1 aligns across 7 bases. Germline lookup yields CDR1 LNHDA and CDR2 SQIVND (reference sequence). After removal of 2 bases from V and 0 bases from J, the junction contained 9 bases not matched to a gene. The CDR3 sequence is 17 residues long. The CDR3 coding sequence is TGTGCCAGTAGTATAAGACAGGGAGCGGGATTGAACACTGAAGCTTTCTTT. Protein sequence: CASSIRQGAGLNTEAFF.

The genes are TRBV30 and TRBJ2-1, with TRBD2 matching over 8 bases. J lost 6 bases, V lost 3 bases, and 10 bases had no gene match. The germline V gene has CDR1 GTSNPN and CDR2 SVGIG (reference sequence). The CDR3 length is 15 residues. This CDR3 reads CAWRSLGGASNEQFF. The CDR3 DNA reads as TGTGCCTGGAGGTCTCTCGGGGGGGCCTCCAATGAGCAGTTCTTC.

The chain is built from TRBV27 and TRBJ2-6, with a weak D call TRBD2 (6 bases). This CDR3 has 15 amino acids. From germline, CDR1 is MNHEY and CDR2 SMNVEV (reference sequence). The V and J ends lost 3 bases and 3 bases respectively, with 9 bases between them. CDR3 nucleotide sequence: TGTGCCAGCAGTTTCCGGGGGTATGGGGCCAACGTCCTGACTTTC. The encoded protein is CASSFRGYGANVLTF.

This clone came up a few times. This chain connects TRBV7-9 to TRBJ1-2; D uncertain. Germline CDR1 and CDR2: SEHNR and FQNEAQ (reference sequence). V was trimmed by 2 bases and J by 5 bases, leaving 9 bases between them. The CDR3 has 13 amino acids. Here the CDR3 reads CASSLTAKYGYTF. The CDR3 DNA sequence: TGTGCCAGCAGCTTAACAGCAAAGTATGGCTACACCTTC.

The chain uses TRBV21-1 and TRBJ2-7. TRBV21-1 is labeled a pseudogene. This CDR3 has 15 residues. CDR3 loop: CASSKVRSNSYEQYF. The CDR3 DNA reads TGTGCCAGCAGCAAAGTTAGGTCGAACTCCTACGAGCAGTACTTC.

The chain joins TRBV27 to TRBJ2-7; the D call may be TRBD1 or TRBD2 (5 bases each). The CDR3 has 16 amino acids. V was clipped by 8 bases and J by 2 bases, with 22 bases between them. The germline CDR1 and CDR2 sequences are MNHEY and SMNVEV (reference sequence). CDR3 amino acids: CASPSGTLEGPYEQYF. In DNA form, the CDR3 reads TGTGCCAGCCCGTCCGGGACCCTTGAAGGTCCCTACGAGCAGTACTTC.

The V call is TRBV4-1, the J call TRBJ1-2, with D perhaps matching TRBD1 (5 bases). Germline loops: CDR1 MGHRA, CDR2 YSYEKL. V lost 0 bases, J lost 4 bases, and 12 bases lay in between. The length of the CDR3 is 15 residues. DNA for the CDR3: TGCGCCAGCAGCCAAGAAAACAGGAAAATCTATGGCTACACCTTC. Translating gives CASSQENRKIYGYTF.

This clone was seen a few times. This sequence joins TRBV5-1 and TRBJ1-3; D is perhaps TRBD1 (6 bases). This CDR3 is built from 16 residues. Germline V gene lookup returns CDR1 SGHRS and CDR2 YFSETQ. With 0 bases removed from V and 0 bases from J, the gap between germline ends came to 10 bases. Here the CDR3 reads CASSLGDTNSGNTIYF. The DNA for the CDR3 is TGCGCCAGCAGCTTGGGGGACACCAACTCTGGAAACACCATATATTTT. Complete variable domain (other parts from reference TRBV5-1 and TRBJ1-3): KAGVTQTPRYLIKTRGQQVTLSCSPISGHRSVSWYQQTPGQGLQFLFEYFSETQRNKGNFPGRFSGRQFSNSRSEMNVSTLELGDSALYLCASSLGDTNSGNTIYFGEGSWLTVV.

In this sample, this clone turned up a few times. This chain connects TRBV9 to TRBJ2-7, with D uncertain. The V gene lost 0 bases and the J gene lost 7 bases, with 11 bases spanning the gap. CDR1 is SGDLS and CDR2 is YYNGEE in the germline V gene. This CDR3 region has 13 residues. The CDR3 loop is CASSVDLGGEQYF. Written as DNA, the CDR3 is TGTGCCAGCAGCGTAGATTTGGGCGGAGAGCAGTACTTC.

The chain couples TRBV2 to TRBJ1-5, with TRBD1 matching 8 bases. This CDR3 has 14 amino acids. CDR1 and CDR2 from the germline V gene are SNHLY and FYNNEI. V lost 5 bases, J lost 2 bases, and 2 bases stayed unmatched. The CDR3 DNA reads TGTGCCAGCAGTAAGGACAGGGGCAATCAGCCCCAGCATTTT. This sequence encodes CASSKDRGNQPQHF.

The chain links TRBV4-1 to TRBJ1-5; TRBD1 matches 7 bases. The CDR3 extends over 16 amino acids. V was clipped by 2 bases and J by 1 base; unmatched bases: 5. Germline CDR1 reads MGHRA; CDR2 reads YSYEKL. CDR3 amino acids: CASSQYRGGSNQPQHF. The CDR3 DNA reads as TGCGCCAGCAGCCAATACAGGGGCGGGAGCAATCAGCCCCAGCATTTT.

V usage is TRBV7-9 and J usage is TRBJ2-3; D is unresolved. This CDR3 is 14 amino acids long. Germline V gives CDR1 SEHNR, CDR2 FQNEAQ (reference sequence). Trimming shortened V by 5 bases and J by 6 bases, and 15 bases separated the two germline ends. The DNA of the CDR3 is TGTGCCAGCAGCCAAGGGCTCTCCCTGGATACGCAGTATTTT. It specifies CASSQGLSLDTQYF.

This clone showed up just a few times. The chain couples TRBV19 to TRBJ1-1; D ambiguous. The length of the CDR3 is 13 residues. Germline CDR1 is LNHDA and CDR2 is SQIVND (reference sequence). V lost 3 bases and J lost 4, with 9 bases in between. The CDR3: CASSITRSTEAFF. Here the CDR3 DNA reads TGTGCCAGTAGTATTACGAGGAGCACTGAAGCTTTCTTT.

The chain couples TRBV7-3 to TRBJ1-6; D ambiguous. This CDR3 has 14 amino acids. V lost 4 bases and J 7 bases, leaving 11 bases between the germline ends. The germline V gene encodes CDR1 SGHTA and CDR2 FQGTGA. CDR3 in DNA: TGTGCCAGCAGCTCCGGCCTATCAAATTCACCCCTCCACTTT. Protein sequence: CASSSGLSNSPLHF.

CDR3 DNA: TGTGCCAGCAGCTTATCCTCGGGACCCAACACTGAAGCTTTCTTT. Protein sequence: CASSLSSGPNTEAFF. The chain links TRBV7-6 to TRBJ1-1; tentatively, D is TRBD1 (5 bases). Trimming took 2 bases from V and 2 from J, leaving 12 bases between them. The CDR3 spans 15 residues. Germline V gives CDR1 SGHVS, CDR2 FNYEAQ.

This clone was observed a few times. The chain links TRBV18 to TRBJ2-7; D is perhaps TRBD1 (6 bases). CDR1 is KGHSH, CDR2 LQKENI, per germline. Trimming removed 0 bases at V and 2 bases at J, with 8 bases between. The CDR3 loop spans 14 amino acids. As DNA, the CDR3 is TGTGCCAGCTCACCACCAGGGGGAACCTACGAGCAGTACTTC. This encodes CASSPPGGTYEQYF.

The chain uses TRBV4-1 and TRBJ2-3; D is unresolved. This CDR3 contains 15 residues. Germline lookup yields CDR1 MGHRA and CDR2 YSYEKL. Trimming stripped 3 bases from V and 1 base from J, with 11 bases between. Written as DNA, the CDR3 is TGCGCCAGCAGCCAGGAGAAGGATCGCACAGATACGCAGTATTTT. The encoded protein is CASSQEKDRTDTQYF.

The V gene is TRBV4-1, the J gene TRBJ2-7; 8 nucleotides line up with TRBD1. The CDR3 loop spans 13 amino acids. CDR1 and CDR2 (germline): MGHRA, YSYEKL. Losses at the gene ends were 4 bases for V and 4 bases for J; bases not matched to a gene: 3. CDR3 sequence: CASSLDRGYEQYF. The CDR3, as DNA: TGCGCCAGCAGCCTCGACAGGGGATACGAGCAGTACTTC.

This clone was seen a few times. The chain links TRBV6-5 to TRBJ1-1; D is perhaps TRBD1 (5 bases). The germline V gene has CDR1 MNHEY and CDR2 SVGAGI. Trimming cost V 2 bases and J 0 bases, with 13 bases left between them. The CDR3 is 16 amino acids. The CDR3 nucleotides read TGTGCCAGCAGTTACCTCCGGACACGGATGAACACTGAAGCTTTCTTT. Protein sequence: CASSYLRTRMNTEAFF.